In this sample, the clone carrying this T cell receptor (beta chain) turned up many times. The antigen remains unidentified. Every donor contributed 8 to 10 milliliters of peripheral blood by blood draw. This sample is drawn from a study of blood T cells in healthy people across ages. There are 12 residues in the CDR3. The germline CDR1 and CDR2 sequences are DFQATT and SNEGSKA (reference sequence). Trimming shortened V by 6 bases and J by 2 bases, and 11 bases separated the two germline ends. Findings of the study overall: Donor CMV infection status was unknown, possibly confounding age-related changes in expanded clonotypes. As naive T cell percentage varied, TCR beta diversity correlated strongly with it.

It was with a sample-barcoded 5' primer and a J-beta primer mix that a second PCR of about 7 to 12 cycles was run. TCRdb reprocessed the 5' RACE reads via MiXCR and lists one record per CDR3 protein. The sample contains 1.5 million to 2 million distinct CDR3 sequences, 30% to 35% of which appear only once. The TCR comes from a woman in her 30s in good health. The sequenced sample consisted of blood. This rearrangement joins TRBV20-1 to TRBJ2-7, with no clear D. CDR3 DNA sequence: TGCAGTGCATCTCGCGAGCCCTACGAGCAGTACTTC. Protein sequence: CSASREPYEQYF.